This TCR beta chain was obtained from a study of blood T cell repertoires in COVID-19. Study-level background: Samples of COVID-19 (acute and convalescent) were obtained from the United States, Italy and Spain. Sample material is recorded as cDNA or gDNA derived from T cells, B-cell-depleted T cells, or PBMCs.

As handled by the study authors: Estimated nucleated cell counts came from reference gene primer amplification. Repertoires were generated with immunoSEQ multiplex PCR, while TCRdb's copy carries only in-frame clones and drops some. V and J calls and clone size are those listed in that table; D and trimming were worked out from the DNA. Among 200,000 to 300,000 clones listed, 84% were seen once. The sequencing input was peripheral blood. This receptor was identified in a human donor in a cohort sampled during active COVID-19.

As DNA, the CDR3 is TGTGCCAGCAGTCCCCCTAATCAGCCCCAGCATTTT. Its protein is CASSPPNQPQHF. The V and J genes are TRBV6-2 or TRBV6-3 and TRBJ1-5; D gene unclear. The V end lost 5 bases, the J end lost 4 bases, and 6 bases lay between the germline ends. Germline loops: CDR1 MNHEY, CDR2 SVGEGT. CDR3 size: 12 residues.